The 21 T cell receptor beta chains presented below share a single source sample, sequenced in a study of vaccination and CD4 T cells after COVID-19. No antigen is known for these receptors. Sequence data for DNA of cultured CD4+ T cells were generated by the Oncomine TCR Beta short-read assay. TCRdb re-derived calls from the PCR reads in MiXCR, one entry per CDR3 protein. The repertoire holds some 7,000 distinct CDR3 sequences, with 25% as singletons. Sample treatment: roughly ten-day PBMC culture with coronavirus spike peptide pools or control peptides (ViraFEST assay). The sequences come from CD4+ T cells from blood, cultured in vitro, collected after SARS-CoV-2 vaccination. Every receptor here comes from a human donor who had recovered from COVID-19.

J is TRBJ1-5 and V is TRBV6-1; 7 nucleotides line up with TRBD1. J lost 4 bases, V lost 8 bases, and 5 bases had no gene match. CDR1 is MNHNS and CDR2 is SASEGT in the germline V gene. This CDR3 is built from 13 residues. The CDR3 is CASGGTDNQPQHF. The CDR3 DNA reads as TGTGCCAGCGGAGGGACAGATAATCAGCCCCAGCATTTT.

The chain has TRBV4-2 and TRBJ2-5; 8 nucleotides line up with TRBD2. Germline CDR1 and CDR2: LGHNA and YNFKEQ. The CDR3 sequence is 15 residues long. V lost 0 bases, J lost 1 base, and 1 base stayed unmatched. CDR3 residues: CASSQDRGGQETQYF. CDR3 DNA sequence: TGTGCCAGCAGCCAAGATCGGGGGGGCCAAGAGACCCAGTACTTC.

This clonotype occurred a few times. This chain connects TRBV19 to TRBJ2-1; 7 bases are shared with TRBD1. Germline V gives CDR1 LNHDA, CDR2 SQIVND (reference sequence). There are 15 residues in the CDR3. The V gene end was trimmed by 4 bases and the J gene end by 0 bases; junction bases not matched to a gene: 3. The DNA for the CDR3 is TGTGCCAGTAGTAGACAGGGAAGCTCCTACAATGAGCAGTTCTTC. Protein sequence: CASSRQGSSYNEQFF.

This clonotype occurred a few times. The V call is TRBV10-3, the J call TRBJ2-5; TRBD1 matches at 8 bases. J lost 5 bases, V lost 3 bases, and 5 bases had no gene match. Germline V lookup: CDR1 ENHRY, CDR2 SYGVKD. The CDR3 runs to 14 residues. The CDR3 loop reads CAISDRGREETQYF. CDR3 nucleotides: TGTGCCATCAGTGACAGGGGGCGCGAGGAGACCCAGTACTTC.

By sample fraction, this clonotype is medium-sized. The chain joins TRBV6-1 to TRBJ2-7; 11 bases fit TRBD2. Trimming removed 5 bases from V and 1 base from J; junction bases left unmatched: 10. The CDR3 runs 17 residues. Germline CDR1 and CDR2: MNHNS and SASEGT. The CDR3: CASSPRGRLAGSYEQYF. The DNA for the CDR3 is TGTGCCAGCAGTCCCAGGGGGCGACTAGCGGGGTCCTACGAGCAGTACTTC.

This clonotype appeared a few times. This chain uses TRBV20-1 with TRBJ2-5; D remains ambiguous. Germline assignment: CDR1 DFQATT and CDR2 SNEGSKA (reference sequence). V dropped 3 bases and J dropped 9 bases, with 17 bases sitting between them. The CDR3 consists of 13 residues. The CDR3 region is CSASFGLVGSQYF. In DNA, the CDR3 is TGCAGTGCTAGCTTTGGTTTGGTGGGGTCCCAGTACTTC.

The CDR3 DNA follows: TGTGCCAGCACCCCCTTTGTGGGCGGTGGAGAGACCCAGTACTTC. The encoded protein is CASTPFVGGGETQYF. The genes are TRBV5-5 and TRBJ2-5; D gene uncertain. This CDR3 has 15 amino acids. CDR1 and CDR2 from the germline V gene are SGHKS and YYEKEE (reference sequence). V lost 6 bases and J 4 bases, leaving 19 bases between the germline ends. The whole variable domain, remainder taken from reference TRBV5-5 and TRBJ2-5, is DAGVTQSPTHLIKTRGQQVTLRCSPISGHKSVSWYQQVLGQGPQFIFQYYEKEERGRGNFPDRFSARQFPNYSSELNVNALLLGDSALYLCASTPFVGGGETQYFGPGTRLLVL.

The CDR3 loop is CASSYGFRGLNYGYTF. The CDR3 region has the DNA TGTGCCAGCAGTTATGGGTTCCGAGGCTTAAACTATGGCTACACCTTC. The chain combines TRBV6-5 with TRBJ1-2, with D unclear. V was cut by 3 bases and J by 2 bases, with 16 bases left in between. Germline V CDR1 and CDR2: MNHEY, SVGAGI. This CDR3 has 16 residues.

The CDR3 spells CASNGREVKWSEQYF. DNA for the CDR3: TGTGCCAGCAACGGGCGGGAGGTGAAATGGTCCGAGCAGTACTTC. The chain is built from TRBV28 and TRBJ2-7; TRBD2 matches at 8 bases. Germline V gene data show CDR1 as MDHEN and CDR2 as SYDVKM. Trimming cost V 7 bases and J 6 bases; bases outside gene matches: 14. CDR3 length equals 15 residues.

This clonotype has only a few counts. The V call is TRBV20-1, the J call TRBJ1-5; D gene ambiguous. Germline lookup yields CDR1 DFQATT and CDR2 SNEGSKA (reference sequence). This CDR3 is 15 amino acids long. Trimming pared 0 bases from V and 2 bases from J, leaving 11 bases between. CDR3 sequence: CSARETEGGNQPQHF. The CDR3 region has the DNA TGCAGTGCTAGAGAAACGGAGGGAGGCAATCAGCCCCAGCATTTT.

J is TRBJ2-1 and V is TRBV5-5; 11 bases fit TRBD1. From germline, CDR1 is SGHKS and CDR2 YYEKEE (reference sequence). V gave up 5 bases and J gave up 3 bases; unmatched junction bases: 4. The CDR3 totals 15 residues. The CDR3: CASSSGTGGYNEQFF. The CDR3 nucleotides are TGTGCCAGCAGTTCCGGGACAGGGGGCTACAATGAGCAGTTCTTC.

This clonotype has a handful of counts. V and J are TRBV5-8 and TRBJ2-5; possible D gene TRBD2, 7 bases. The CDR3 is 16 amino acids. V lost 0 bases to trimming and J lost 4 bases, with 16 bases between them. Per germline, CDR1 SGHTS and CDR2 YDEGEE. DNA for the CDR3: TGTGCCAGCAGCTTGGTCGGGGGGCGAGGAGCAGAGACCCAGTACTTC. Its protein product is CASSLVGGRGAETQYF.

By share, this clonotype ranks as medium-sized (0.01 to 0.1%). The chain has TRBV28 and TRBJ1-6; 7 bases align to TRBD1. Per germline, CDR1 MDHEN and CDR2 SYDVKM. With V trimmed by 6 bases and J by 8 bases, 7 bases remained unmatched. The CDR3 is 14 residues long. The CDR3 here is CASSRGQPDSPLHF. CDR3 bases: TGTGCCAGCAGCCGGGGACAGCCAGATTCACCCCTCCACTTT.

The chain links TRBV5-1 to TRBJ2-7, with D maybe TRBD1 (6 bases). CDR3 length: 15 amino acids. The V end lost 7 bases, the J end lost 0 bases, and 17 bases lay between the germline ends. Germline V lookup: CDR1 SGHRS, CDR2 YFSETQ. DNA for the CDR3: TGCGCCAGCGCAAAGGACAGCCAGAGCTCCTACGAGCAGTACTTC. Its translation: CASAKDSQSSYEQYF.

The chain couples TRBV12-3 or TRBV12-4 to TRBJ2-7, with unresolved D. This CDR3 region has 13 residues. Between the trimmed V and J ends, which lost 6 bases and 0 bases, there was a span of 9 bases. The CDR3 region has the DNA TGTGCCAGCAGCCGATCAAACTCCTACGAGCAGTACTTC. It yields the protein CASSRSNSYEQYF.

This rearrangement joins TRBV27 to TRBJ1-2; 8 nucleotides line up with TRBD1. This CDR3 is built from 14 residues. Germline-derived CDR1 and CDR2 are MNHEY and SMNVEV (reference sequence). With V trimmed by 3 bases and J by 7 bases, 7 bases remained unmatched. CDR3 bases: TGTGCCAGCAGTTTCAGGGGGCGGGAAGGTGGCTACACCTTC. It is translated as CASSFRGREGGYTF.

The genes are TRBV7-8 and TRBJ1-2, with D unresolved. This CDR3 is built from 15 residues. The V end lost 2 bases, the J end lost 6 bases, and 16 bases lay between the germline ends. CDR1 is SGHVS, CDR2 FQNEAQ, per germline. The CDR3 protein is CASSLTDGDRHGYTF. The CDR3 DNA is TGTGCCAGCAGCTTAACTGACGGAGACCGCCATGGCTACACCTTC.

In its sample, this clonotype is medium-sized. This CDR3 is CASSFGLAGVDTQYF. For the CDR3, the DNA is TGTGCCAGCAGCTTCGGACTAGCGGGGGTAGATACGCAGTATTTT. The J gene is TRBJ2-3, the V gene TRBV7-3, with 13 bases lining up with TRBD2. CDR1 and CDR2 (germline): SGHTA, FQGTGA. With V trimmed by 3 bases and J by 5 bases, 2 bases remained unmatched. This CDR3 has 15 residues.

This clonotype was seen more than once but under ten times. The chain uses TRBV7-9 and TRBJ2-3; TRBD2 matches at 9 bases. This CDR3 is built from 16 residues. Germline assignment: CDR1 SEHNR and CDR2 FQNEAQ (reference sequence). V was clipped by 2 bases and J by 2 bases; unmatched bases: 5. The CDR3 sequence: CASSLRAGGLTDTQYF. The CDR3 DNA follows: TGTGCCAGCAGCTTACGGGCGGGAGGGCTCACAGATACGCAGTATTTT.

The chain has TRBV6-1 and TRBJ2-1; D call uncertain. Trimming pared 2 bases from V and 3 bases from J, leaving 8 bases between. CDR1 is MNHNS and CDR2 is SASEGT in the germline V gene. This CDR3 comprises 14 residues. The CDR3 region is CASSELANYNEQFF. CDR3 coding DNA: TGTGCCAGCAGTGAATTGGCAAACTACAATGAGCAGTTCTTC.

The J gene is TRBJ1-6, the V gene TRBV10-3; D call uncertain. V was shortened by 0 bases and J by 8 bases, with 8 bases between the two germline ends. CDR3 size: 14 residues. Germline CDR1 reads ENHRY; CDR2 reads SYGVKD. This CDR3 is CAISESALDSPLHF. The CDR3 DNA reads as TGTGCCATCAGTGAGTCCGCATTGGATTCACCCCTCCACTTT.